What follows is one T cell receptor beta chain and its context. In its sample, this clone was seen once. The antigen this receptor binds is unknown. The record has no base qualities; no much larger clone is one base away. The data originate from a study of T cell responses to AZD1222 COVID-19 vaccine (dated by TCRdb to about 2021). Background on the whole study: TCR sequencing was performed for 230 to 250 trial participants, of whom some 200 were given two doses of AZD1222 and around 26 were given two doses of MenACWY control vaccine. Trial participants were enrolled by age into 18-55, 56-69 and 70-plus year subgroups, with roughly 150, 30 and 60 TCR-sequenced participants respectively.

Study-level results and caveats: Nearly half of unique spike-specific TCRs reportedly recognized epitopes outside regions mutated in the B.1.351 and B.1.1.7 variants. Because no samples from the day 14 peak response were available, repertoires could be characterized only after the peak T cell response. After two AZD1222 doses, both the breadth and the depth of spike-specific TCRs were significantly higher than at day 0 and than in MenACWY recipients. The vaccine-associated CD4 TCRs covered the entire spike protein, and the dominant responses fell in regions 160-218 and 743-854. Participants were mostly white British and included more females than males, and it was suggested by the authors that clonal diversity may have been underestimated. The 56-69-year group was small, and its depth increase did not reach significance, likely because of low power. Only a handful of AZD1222 recipients were SARS-CoV-2 seropositive at baseline, limiting conclusions about previously exposed vaccinees.

Read against the paper, the sample's time point label means: about 28 days (+/-7) after the second vaccine dose. AZD1222 recipients whose second dose came at about 4 weeks and those whose second dose came at about 12 weeks were combined into one group, since spike-specific TCR depth and breadth did not differ between the two schedules. Vaccinee samples were obtained from the UK trials COV001 and COV002, which included a single-blind randomized controlled phase 2/3 trial of AZD1222 (ChAdOx1 nCoV-19) in healthy adults. For TCRbeta chain sequencing, PBMC samples were collected from trial participants at day 0 and at day 28 after the second dose. The CDR3 regions of human TCRbeta chains were analyzed by immunosequencing. In the authors' own workflow: TCRs in the repertoires were matched against a reference library of SARS-CoV-2-specific TCRs that had been generated with the MIRA antigen-specificity platform. Breadth was defined as the fraction of unique TCRs that were SARS-CoV-2-associated, and depth was defined as the fraction of total T cells that were SARS-CoV-2-associated. Using the MIRA data, every spike-specific TCR was mapped to the spike region that the TCR reacted to and assigned to either a CD4 or a CD8 class. Log10-transformed breadth and depth values were compared by one-way ANOVA with Sidak's multiple comparisons tests. TCRdb limited this immuneACCESS table to in-frame rearrangements with V and J called. A share of clones is missing; checked studies link under half to unresolved V genes, and the rest is unexplained. D and trimming come from the DNA, and the V and J calls and clone size come from that table. Within this sample are some 98,000 clones, with more than 70% of them counted one time only. The top ten clonotypes cover 15% to 20% of the sample.

V is clipped by 0 bases and J by 1 base, and the sequence between their germline boundaries is 2 bases long. Including cysteine and phenylalanine, the CDR3 has 13 amino acids. Only the CDR3 region is kept as DNA, spanning 39 bases read in frame from base 1. Per the germline V gene, SGDLS is the CDR1 and YYNGEE is the CDR2. The rearranged chain carries TRBV9 and TRBJ1-3; the D gene is unclear. The TCR comes from an adult who received the AZD1222 COVID-19 vaccine. Sequenced here: peripheral blood, sampled 28 days after the second AZD1222 dose. The base sequence is TGTGCCAGCAGCGTAGATTCTGGAAACACCATATATTTT. Its translation is CASSVDSGNTIYF. When the CDR3 is completed using the reference TRBV9 and TRBJ1-3 genes on either side, the full variable domain is DSGVTQTPKHLITATGQRVTLRCSPRSGDLSVYWYQQSLDQGLQFLIQYYNGEERAKGNILERFSAQQFPDLHSELNLSSLELGDSALYFCASSVDSGNTIYFGEGSWLTVV.